Included here is one TCR beta chain sequence, with context. What it binds is not known. The sample belongs to a study of T cells expressing NK-cell markers. Background on the study: CD3+CD56+NKG2C+, CD3+CD56+NKG2C- and CD3+CD56-NKG2C+ T cells, once sorted, supplied the TCR beta repertoires.

Overall study results and limits: The study did not resolve the HCMV specificity of expanded NKG2C+ T cell clones. Of the CD8+ T cells in over five donors, about 1.0-7.0% belonged to dominant NKG2C+ clonotypes.

Researchers built TCR beta cDNA using 5'RACE template switching with UMIs. One entry per CDR3 protein, without DNA, is what TCRdb gives after re-calling the 5' RACE reads. This repertoire includes about 410,000 distinct CDR3 sequences. The sequenced material came from blood T cells: a sorted CD56 or NKG2C T cell subset, CD4+ or CD8+ T cells, or bulk PBMC T cells (not recorded which). The TCR was taken from a woman between 45 and 65 years old in good health.

CDR3 protein: CASSTPPENTEAFF. The genes are TRBV7-8 and TRBJ1-1. The germline gives CDR1 SGHVS, CDR2 FQNEAQ. The CDR3 runs to 14 residues.